This TCR beta chain was found in a study of CXCR3-negative and CXCR3-positive naive CD8 T cells. Whole-study results and caveats: Both naive subsets showed comparably high diversity, and memory CD8+ cells showed much lower diversity.

Identification of naive CD8+ T cells rested on CD45RO-CCR7+CD27+CD95- status. UMI-labeled TRB cDNA libraries were prepared by 5' RACE. From the 5' RACE reads, TCRdb lists one entry per CDR3 protein and no DNA. Its listing shows approximately 100,000 distinct CDR3 sequences. Regarding this clonotype: Its antigen remains unidentified.

Sequencing input: naive CXCR3- CD8+ T cells from blood. Indicated subset: CD45RO-CCR7+CD27+CD95- naive CD8+ T cells lacking CXCR3 (TNR3-). The sequence was obtained from a human donor in good health. Some clones in this sample may be carry-over from other donors' samples.

This CDR3 reads CASSSLDSDEQETQYF. The chain combines TRBV5-1 with TRBJ2-5; TCRdb picks TRBD1, but there is no DNA to check that call. Germline V gene lookup returns CDR1 SGHRS and CDR2 YFSETQ. The CDR3 runs 16 residues.